This entry describes one TCR beta chain. Its antigen is not identified. It was with 60 Vbeta and 13 Jbeta primers that the PCR ran. TCRdb's copy holds only in-frame clones and misses some; the assay was immunoSEQ multiplex PCR. This sample carries some 120,000 clones, around 86% of them seen once, and the ten largest clones take roughly 2.4%. This entry belongs to a study of cytomegalovirus exposure and HLA in healthy donors. Whole-study results and caveats: Reported results showed that the classifier diagnosed cytomegalovirus status with high specificity and sensitivity.

This receptor was identified in a woman aged 40 to 55 in good health and CMV-seronegative. Sequencing input: PBMCs.

The CDR3 sequence: CASNTGRGGIDTQYF. CDR3 coding DNA: TGTGCCAGCAATACGGGGCGGGGGGGGATAGATACGCAGTATTTT. V is TRBV2 and J is TRBJ2-3; TRBD2 aligns across 9 bases. The CDR3 loop spans 15 amino acids. V trimming: 7 bases; J trimming: 5 bases; junction bases outside the gene matches: 10. Germline V gene lookup returns CDR1 SNHLY and CDR2 FYNNEI.